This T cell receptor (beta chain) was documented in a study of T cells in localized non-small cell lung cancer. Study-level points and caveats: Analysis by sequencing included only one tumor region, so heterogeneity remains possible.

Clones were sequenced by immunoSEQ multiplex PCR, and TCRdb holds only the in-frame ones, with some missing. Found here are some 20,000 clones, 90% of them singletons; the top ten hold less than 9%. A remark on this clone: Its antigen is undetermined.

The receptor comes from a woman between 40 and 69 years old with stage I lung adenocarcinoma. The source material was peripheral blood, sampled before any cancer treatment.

The CDR3 bases are TGTGCCAGTAGTATGTCGGGGAGGAATATCTATGGCTACACCTTC. Its translation is CASSMSGRNIYGYTF. This chain uses TRBV19 with TRBJ1-2; D ambiguous. This CDR3 is built from 15 residues. With 3 bases removed from V and 4 bases from J, the gap between germline ends came to 15 bases. Germline V lookup: CDR1 LNHDA, CDR2 SQIVND (reference sequence). Full variable domain (outside the CDR3, taken from reference TRBV19 and TRBJ1-2): DGGITQSPKYLFRKEGQNVTLSCEQNLNHDAMYWYRQDPGQGLRLIYYSQIVNDFQKGDIAEGYSVSREKKESFPLTVTSAQKNPTAFYLCASSMSGRNIYGYTFGSGTRLTVV.